This TCR beta chain was identified during a study of T cell changes during pregnancy in multiple sclerosis. The method was immunoSEQ multiplex PCR; TCRdb's version includes in-frame clones alone and lacks a portion of them. The table has about 40,000 clones, roughly 94% seen once; the top ten hold 1.5% to 2%. This clone was detected only once. The germline V and J ends were trimmed by 5 bases and 1 base, with 8 bases remaining between them. This CDR3 region has 13 residues. The germline V gene has CDR1 LGHNA and CDR2 YSLEER. The starting material was peripheral blood, obtained in the third trimester of pregnancy. This chain joins TRBV4-3 and TRBJ1-1, with unresolved D. The sequence was obtained from a female donor with multiple sclerosis, enrolled in a pregnancy study. CDR3 amino acids: CASSTRRNTEAFF. The CDR3 region has the DNA TGCGCCAGCAGCACTAGGAGGAACACTGAAGCTTTCTTT.